This T cell receptor (beta chain) is from a study of OX40 agonist ivuxolimab in advanced cancers. Study in general: Partial response was recorded in three patients: one hepatocellular carcinoma and two cutaneous melanoma cases. Study outcomes and limitations: Expanded clones tended on average to be more numerous among CD8+ T cells than CD4+.

The table came from immunoSEQ multiplex PCR; TCRdb's copy has only in-frame clones and leaves some out. The sample has fewer than 20,000 clones; around 80% are singletons. Germline lookup yields CDR1 SEHNR and CDR2 FQNEAQ (reference sequence). The germline V and J ends were trimmed by 5 bases and 2 bases, with 10 bases remaining between them. This CDR3 comprises 13 residues. As regards this clone: Its antigen is unknown.

This specimen consisted of CD4+ or CD8+ T cells sorted from blood, obtained in a trial of the OX40 agonist ivuxolimab. The receptor comes from an adult with an advanced solid tumor such as melanoma, head and neck, liver or kidney cancer. The rearrangement links TRBV7-9 to TRBJ2-7; D is unresolved. CDR3 sequence: CASSPQTAYEQYF. The CDR3 DNA is TGTGCCAGCAGCCCCCAGACGGCCTACGAGCAGTACTTC. Full variable domain (outside the CDR3, taken from reference TRBV7-9 and TRBJ2-7): DTGVSQNPRHKITKRGQNVTFRCDPISEHNRLYWYRQTLGQGPEFLTYFQNEAQLEKSRLLSDRFSAERPKGSFSTLEIQRTEQGDSAMYLCASSPQTAYEQYFGPGTRLTVT.